A selection of T cell receptor beta chains follows, all from one sample in a study of blood T cell repertoires in COVID-19. Using immunoSEQ multiplex PCR, the repertoire was profiled, and TCRdb retains in-frame clones only, with some absent. The repertoire includes over 130,000 clones, roughly four fifths of them detected once, and about 4% sits in the top ten. Sequenced: peripheral blood. The receptors stem from an elderly woman with acute or convalescent COVID-19. Each CDR3 is given with its conserved first and last residue. A D gene is named only where the DNA matches it firmly. Size tells how often a clone was seen (once, few, many) or the class of an expanded clone, and some rows leave it out.

>TRBV27|TRBJ2-3|TRBD2|-
TGTGCCAGCAGGTACAGCGGGGGGCCGGCCCCAGATACGCAGTATTTT
CASRYSGGPAPDTQYF
>TRBV19|TRBJ1-2|TRBD1|few
TGTGCCAGTAGTGCCCAGACAGGGCCATATGGCTACACCTTC
CASSAQTGPYGYTF
>TRBV19|TRBJ1-2|-|-
TGTGCCAGTAGTCAGGGGTCTCGCTTTTATGGCTACACCTTC
CASSQGSRFYGYTF
>TRBV6-5|TRBJ2-1|TRBD1|-
TGTGCCAGCGGTCGGACAGGGGGCAACAATGAGCAGTTCTTC
CASGRTGGNNEQFF
>TRBV5-1|TRBJ2-2|TRBD1|-
TGCGCCAGCAGCCCCGGGACAGCGAACACCGGGGAGCTGTTTTTT
CASSPGTANTGELFF
>TRBV6-5|TRBJ1-5|-|-
TGTGCCAGCAGTTACTCGGGAGTCAATCAGCCCCAGCATTTT
CASSYSGVNQPQHF
>TRBV7-9|TRBJ2-3|-|once
TGTGCCAGCAGCTCTCTACGATTAGGAGGGGGCACAGATACGCAGTATTTT
CASSSLRLGGGTDTQYF
>TRBV28|TRBJ2-5|TRBD2|-
TGTGCCAGCAGTTTATGGGTGGGGACTAGCGGGGGGAAAGAGACCCAGTACTTC
CASSLWVGTSGGKETQYF
>TRBV19|TRBJ1-1|-|-
TGTGCCAGTCATAATCGGGGGACCAACACTGAAGCTTTCTTT
CASHNRGTNTEAFF
>TRBV28|TRBJ1-5|-|-
TGTGCCAGCAGTTTGCGGGCCTTAGATCAGCCCCAGCATTTT
CASSLRALDQPQHF
>TRBV7-9|TRBJ2-7|TRBD1|-
TGTGCCAGCAGCCTACAGGGGTTCGAGCAGTACTTC
CASSLQGFEQYF
>TRBV28|TRBJ2-2|-|-
TGTGCCAGCAGTATAGGGACATTTACGGGAACCGGGGAGCTGTTTTTT
CASSIGTFTGTGELFF
>TRBV19|TRBJ2-5|TRBD1|-
TGTGCCAGTAGTATGGCGGGCAGGGGGCGGGAGACCCAGTACTTC
CASSMAGRGRETQYF
>TRBV18|TRBJ2-1|TRBD2|-
TGTGCCAGCTCACCACCGAGCGGGGGATACAATGAGCAGTTCTTC
CASSPPSGGYNEQFF
>TRBV7-2|TRBJ2-5|TRBD2|-
TGTGCCAGCAGCCCCTCCCGCGGGGGGCCCCTCCTGGAGACCCAGTACTTC
CASSPSRGGPLLETQYF
>TRBV6-6|TRBJ1-2|TRBD1|-
TGTGCCAGCAGTCCTCAGACAGGGGCGAACTATGGCTACACCTTC
CASSPQTGANYGYTF
>TRBV19|TRBJ2-7|-|-
TGTGCCAGTAGTAGCTCGGAGTACTTC
CASSSSEYF
>TRBV12-3/TRBV12-4|TRBJ2-7|-|-
TGTGCCAGCAACCCAGGGGGAGGCGAGCAGTACTTC
CASNPGGGEQYF
>TRBV28|TRBJ1-4|-|-
TGTGCCAGCAGTTTAGTAGGGGGTGAAAAACTGTTTTTT
CASSLVGGEKLFF
>TRBV27|TRBJ2-5|TRBD1|-
TGTGCCAGCAGTCCTGGGACAGTGGGGGCGGCCCAGTACTTC
CASSPGTVGAAQYF
>TRBV19|TRBJ1-1|-|-
TGTGCCAGTAGATACCTATGGGCACAGGGCATGAACACTGAAGCTTTCTTT
CASRYLWAQGMNTEAFF
>TRBV24-1|TRBJ2-3|TRBD2|-
TGTGCCACCAGTGATTTGGGGACTAGCGGGAGCGGAGATACGCAGTATTTT
CATSDLGTSGSGDTQYF
>TRBV4-2|TRBJ1-4|-|-
TGTGCCAGCGCCGCCGGGAACCCCCTAGACGAAAAACTGTTTTTT
CASAAGNPLDEKLFF
>TRBV5-1|TRBJ2-5|TRBD2|-
TGCGCCAGCAGATTTAGCGGGAGTTTGGAGACCCAGTACTTC
CASRFSGSLETQYF
>TRBV6-5|TRBJ1-3|-|-
TGTGCCAGCAGTTATAATTCTGGAAACACCATATATTTT
CASSYNSGNTIYF
>TRBV9|TRBJ1-2|-|once
TGTGCCAGCAGCGTAGAGGGGCTCGGCTACACCTTC
CASSVEGLGYTF
>TRBV6-5|TRBJ1-2|TRBD1|-
TGTGCCAGCAGGAGGACAGGCTACTATGGCTACACCTTC
CASRRTGYYGYTF
>TRBV6-6|TRBJ1-2|TRBD1|once
TGTGCCAGCAGTTACTCAAACATCGGACAGGGAAATACCTTC
CASSYSNIGQGNTF
>TRBV28|TRBJ1-4|TRBD1|-
TGTGCCAGCAGTTTTTTAACAGGGGGCTCTGAAAAACTGTTTTTT
CASSFLTGGSEKLFF
>TRBV12-3/TRBV12-4|TRBJ2-1|-|-
TGTGCCAGCAGTTTAAGGGAGACTAGTCTGGCGTTCTTC
CASSLRETSLAFF
>TRBV19|TRBJ1-5|-|-
TGTGCCAGTACCTCAAGGGAGACACACAATCAGCCCCAGCATTTT
CASTSRETHNQPQHF
>TRBV7-2|TRBJ1-2|TRBD1|-
TGTGCCAGCAGCTCTGACAGGGGGCTCTTGGGCTACACCTTC
CASSSDRGLLGYTF